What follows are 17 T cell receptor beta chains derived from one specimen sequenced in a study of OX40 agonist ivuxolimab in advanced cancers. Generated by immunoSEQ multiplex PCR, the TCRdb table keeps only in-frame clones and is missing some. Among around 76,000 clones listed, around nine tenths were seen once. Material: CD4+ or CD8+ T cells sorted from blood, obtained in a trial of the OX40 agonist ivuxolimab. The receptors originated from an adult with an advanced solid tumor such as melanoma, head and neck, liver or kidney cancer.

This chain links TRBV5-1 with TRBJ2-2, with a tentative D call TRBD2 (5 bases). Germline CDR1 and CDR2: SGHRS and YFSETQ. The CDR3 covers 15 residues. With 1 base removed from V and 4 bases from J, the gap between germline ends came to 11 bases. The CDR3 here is CASSLRGEGTGELFF. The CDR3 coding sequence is TGCGCCAGCAGCTTGCGGGGAGAAGGCACCGGGGAGCTGTTTTTT.

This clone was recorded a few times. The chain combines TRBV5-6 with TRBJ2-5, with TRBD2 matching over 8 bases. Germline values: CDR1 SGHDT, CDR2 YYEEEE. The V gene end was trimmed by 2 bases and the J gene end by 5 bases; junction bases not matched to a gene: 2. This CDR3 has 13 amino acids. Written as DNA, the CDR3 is TGTGCCAGCAGCTTCCCTAGCGGGGAGACCCAGTACTTC. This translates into CASSFPSGETQYF.

The CDR3 DNA sequence: TGTGCCACCAGCAGAGATCAATGGGCAGATACGCAGTATTTT. This encodes CATSRDQWADTQYF. The chain has TRBV15 and TRBJ2-3; D remains ambiguous. CDR1 is LNHNV and CDR2 is YYDKDF in the germline V gene (reference sequence). Trimming left V 0 bases short and J 4 bases short, with 8 bases between. CDR3 length: 14 residues.

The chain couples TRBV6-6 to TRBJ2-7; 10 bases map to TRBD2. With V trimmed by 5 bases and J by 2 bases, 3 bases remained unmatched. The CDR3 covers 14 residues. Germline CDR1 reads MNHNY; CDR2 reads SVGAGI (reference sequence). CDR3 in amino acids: CASSIAGGPYEQYF. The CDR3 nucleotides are TGTGCCAGCAGTATAGCGGGAGGCCCCTACGAGCAGTACTTC.

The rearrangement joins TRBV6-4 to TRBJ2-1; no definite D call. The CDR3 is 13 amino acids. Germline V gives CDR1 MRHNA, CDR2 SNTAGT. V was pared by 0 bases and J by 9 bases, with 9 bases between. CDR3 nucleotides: TGTGCCAGCAGTGACTCGAGGCGCGGTGAGCAGTTCTTC. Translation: CASSDSRRGEQFF.

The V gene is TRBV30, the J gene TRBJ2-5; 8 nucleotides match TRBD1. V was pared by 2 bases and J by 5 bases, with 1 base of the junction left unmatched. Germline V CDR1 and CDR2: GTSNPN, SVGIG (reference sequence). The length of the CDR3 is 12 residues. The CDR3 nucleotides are TGTGCCTGGAGTCGACAGGGGGAGACCCAGTACTTC. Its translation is CAWSRQGETQYF.

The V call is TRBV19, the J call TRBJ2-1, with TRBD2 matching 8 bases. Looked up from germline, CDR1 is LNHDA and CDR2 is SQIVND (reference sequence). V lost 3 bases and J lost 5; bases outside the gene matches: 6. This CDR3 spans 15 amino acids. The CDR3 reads CASSISGRADNEQFF. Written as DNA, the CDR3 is TGTGCCAGTAGTATTTCCGGGAGGGCCGACAATGAGCAGTTCTTC.

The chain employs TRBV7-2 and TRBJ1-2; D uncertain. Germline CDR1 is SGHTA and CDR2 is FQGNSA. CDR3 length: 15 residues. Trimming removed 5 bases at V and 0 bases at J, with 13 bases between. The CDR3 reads CASSPRTEANYGYTF. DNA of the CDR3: TGTGCCAGCAGCCCGCGGACGGAAGCTAACTATGGCTACACCTTC. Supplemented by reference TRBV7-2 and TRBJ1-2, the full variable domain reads GAGVSQSPSNKVTEKGKDVELRCDPISGHTALYWYRQSLGQGLEFLIYFQGNSAPDKSGLPSDRFSAERTGGSVSTLTIQRTQQEDSAVYLCASSPRTEANYGYTFGSGTRLTVV.

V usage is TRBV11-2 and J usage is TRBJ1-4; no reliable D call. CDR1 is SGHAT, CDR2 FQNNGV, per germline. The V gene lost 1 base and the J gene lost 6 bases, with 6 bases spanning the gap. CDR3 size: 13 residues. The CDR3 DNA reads TGTGCCAGCAGCTTAGGGCCCGATGAAAAACTGTTTTTT. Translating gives CASSLGPDEKLFF.

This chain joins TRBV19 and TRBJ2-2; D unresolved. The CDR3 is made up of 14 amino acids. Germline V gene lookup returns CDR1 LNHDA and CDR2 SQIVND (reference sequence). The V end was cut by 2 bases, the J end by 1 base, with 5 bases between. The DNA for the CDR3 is TGTGCCAGTAGTATATCCAGGAACACCGGGGAGCTGTTTTTT. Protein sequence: CASSISRNTGELFF. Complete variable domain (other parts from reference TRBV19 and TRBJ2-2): DGGITQSPKYLFRKEGQNVTLSCEQNLNHDAMYWYRQDPGQGLRLIYYSQIVNDFQKGDIAEGYSVSREKKESFPLTVTSAQKNPTAFYLCASSISRNTGELFFGEGSRLTVL.

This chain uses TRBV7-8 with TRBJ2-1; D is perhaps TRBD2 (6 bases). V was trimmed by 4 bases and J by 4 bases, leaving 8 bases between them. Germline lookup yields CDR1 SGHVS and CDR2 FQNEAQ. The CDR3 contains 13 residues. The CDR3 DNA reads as TGTGCCAGCAGCTCGGGACTGTACAATGAGCAGTTCTTC. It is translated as CASSSGLYNEQFF.

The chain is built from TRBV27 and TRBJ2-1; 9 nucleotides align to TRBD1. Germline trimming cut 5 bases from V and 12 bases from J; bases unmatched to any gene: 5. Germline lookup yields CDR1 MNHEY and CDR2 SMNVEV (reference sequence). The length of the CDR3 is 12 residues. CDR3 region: CASSATGGGQFF. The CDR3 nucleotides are TGTGCCAGCAGTGCGACAGGGGGTGGGCAGTTCTTC.

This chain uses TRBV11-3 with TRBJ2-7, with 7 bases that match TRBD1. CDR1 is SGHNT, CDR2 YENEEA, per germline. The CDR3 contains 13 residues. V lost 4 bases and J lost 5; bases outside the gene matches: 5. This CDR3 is CASSWTGPNEQYF. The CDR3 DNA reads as TGTGCCAGCAGCTGGACAGGCCCAAACGAGCAGTACTTC.

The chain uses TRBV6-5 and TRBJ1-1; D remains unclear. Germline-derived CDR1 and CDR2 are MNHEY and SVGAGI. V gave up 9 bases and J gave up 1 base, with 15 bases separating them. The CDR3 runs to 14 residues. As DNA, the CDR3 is TGTGCCAGTTCCCTCAGCGGGGAGAACACTGAAGCTTTCTTT. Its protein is CASSLSGENTEAFF.

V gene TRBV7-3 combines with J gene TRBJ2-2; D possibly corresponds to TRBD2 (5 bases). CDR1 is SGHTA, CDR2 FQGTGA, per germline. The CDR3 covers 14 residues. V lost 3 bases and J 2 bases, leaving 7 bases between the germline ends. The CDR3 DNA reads TGTGCCAGCAGCTTCCTAGCTAACACCGGGGAGCTGTTTTTT. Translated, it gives CASSFLANTGELFF. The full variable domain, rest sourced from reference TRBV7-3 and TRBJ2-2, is GAGVSQTPSNKVTEKGKYVELRCDPISGHTALYWYRQSLGQGPEFLIYFQGTGAADDSGLPNDRFFAVRPEGSVSTLKIQRTERGDSAVYLCASSFLANTGELFFGEGSRLTVL.

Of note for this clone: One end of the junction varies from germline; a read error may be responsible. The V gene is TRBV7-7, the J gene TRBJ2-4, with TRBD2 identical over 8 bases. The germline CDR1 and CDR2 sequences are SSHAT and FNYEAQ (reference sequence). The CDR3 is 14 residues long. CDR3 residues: CASSRGTRKNIQYF. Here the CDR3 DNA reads TGTGCTAGCAGCCGCGGGACTAGAAAAAACATTCAGTACTTC.

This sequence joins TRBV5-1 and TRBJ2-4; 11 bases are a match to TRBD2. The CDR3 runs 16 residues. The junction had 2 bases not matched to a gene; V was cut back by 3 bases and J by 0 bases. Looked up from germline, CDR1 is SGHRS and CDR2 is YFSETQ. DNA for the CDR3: TGCGCCAGCAGCTGGGGACTAGCGGTAGCCAAAAACATTCAGTACTTC. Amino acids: CASSWGLAVAKNIQYF.